The 26 T cell receptor beta chains listed next were all sequenced from one sample in a study of spatial heterogeneity in lung cancer. Time point in this sample: sample taken at primary tumor resection. Overall study findings and caveats: Tumoral mutation counts were tracked by counts of expanded intratumoral alpha and beta TCRs.

TCRdb reanalysed the 5' RACE reads using MiXCR and keeps one entry per CDR3 protein. The sample lists about 100,000 distinct CDR3 sequences, 4% to 4.5% occurring once. Their antigens are not known. The source was lung tumor tissue, collected at surgery. Source of these receptors: a male donor with early-stage non-small cell lung cancer.

This clonotype has a count of ten or more. The rearrangement uses TRBV12-3 or TRBV12-4 and TRBJ1-2, with D unclear. The CDR3 spans 14 residues. V was shortened by 3 bases and J by 2 bases, with 10 bases between the two germline ends. This CDR3 reads CASSFFPINYGYTF. CDR3 bases: TGTGCCAGCAGTTTCTTTCCCATAAACTATGGCTACACCTTC.

The CDR3, as DNA: TGTGCCTGGATAAGCGTTCGCGGGAGAGGCAATGAGCAGTTCTTC. Its protein product is CAWISVRGRGNEQFF. This chain links TRBV30 with TRBJ2-1; 7 positions agree with TRBD2. Trimming took 4 bases from V and 6 from J; bases not matched to a gene: 12. This CDR3 is built from 15 residues. The germline gives CDR1 GTSNPN, CDR2 SVGIG (reference sequence). Using reference TRBV30 and TRBJ2-1 for the parts outside the CDR3, the full variable domain is SQTIHQWPATLVQPVGSPLSLECTVEGTSNPNLYWYRQAAGRGLQLLFYSVGIGQISSEVPQNLSASRPQDRQFILSSKKLLLSDSGFYLCAWISVRGRGNEQFFGPGTRLTVL.

This clonotype was found many times. The chain combines TRBV4-2 with TRBJ2-5; 11 bases agree with TRBD2. CDR3 size: 15 residues. Germline CDR1 LGHNA, CDR2 YNFKEQ. V was pared by 3 bases and J by 5 bases, with 5 bases of the junction left unmatched. The chain's CDR3 is CASSHLAGGMETQYF. Written as DNA, the CDR3 is TGTGCCAGCAGCCATCTAGCGGGAGGCATGGAGACCCAGTACTTC.

The sample holds many counts of this clonotype. The chain combines TRBV28 with TRBJ2-7, with unresolved D. Germline CDR1 and CDR2: MDHEN and SYDVKM. The CDR3 has 12 residues. Between the trimmed V and J ends, which lost 7 bases and 0 bases, there was a span of 7 bases. Here the CDR3 reads CASTGSSYEQYF. The CDR3 DNA sequence: TGTGCCAGCACAGGAAGCTCCTACGAGCAGTACTTC.

This clonotype was seen many times. The gene calls are TRBV7-2 and TRBJ2-2; maybe TRBD1 (5 bases). Between the trimmed V and J ends, which lost 3 bases and 3 bases, there was a span of 8 bases. This CDR3 contains 14 residues. Germline values: CDR1 SGHTA, CDR2 FQGNSA. CDR3 in DNA: TGTGCCAGCAGCTTTGACAGATACACCGGGGAGCTGTTTTTT. It codes for CASSFDRYTGELFF.

In this sample, this clonotype turned up many times. The chain employs TRBV7-2 and TRBJ2-3; the match to TRBD2 covers 12 bases. V lost 4 bases, J lost 8 bases, and 7 bases stayed unmatched. Germline V gene sequence: CDR1 SGHTA, CDR2 FQGNSA. The CDR3 loop spans 15 amino acids. CDR3 bases: TGTGCCAGCAGCTCTAGCGGGAGGGGATCTGGTACGCAGTATTTT. Translated: CASSSSGRGSGTQYF.

This clonotype was seen repeatedly, ten times or more. This rearrangement joins TRBV10-3 to TRBJ2-7, with TRBD2 matching 7 bases. There are 15 residues in the CDR3. V dropped 10 bases and J dropped 0; count of bases not matched to a gene: 12. Germline CDR1 ENHRY, CDR2 SYGVKD. This chain's CDR3 is CATKRDSRSSYEQYF. Written as DNA, the CDR3 is TGTGCCACCAAGCGGGACTCCAGGAGCTCCTACGAGCAGTACTTC.

There are many counts of this clonotype. The chain couples TRBV4-1 to TRBJ2-7; possible D gene TRBD2, 6 bases. The length of the CDR3 is 14 residues. Germline-derived CDR1 and CDR2 are MGHRA and YSYEKL. V lost 2 bases and J 7 bases, leaving 15 bases between the germline ends. The CDR3 sequence: CASSQTSSGREQYF. CDR3 nucleotides: TGCGCCAGCAGCCAAACTAGCAGCGGTCGTGAGCAGTACTTC.

The table lists this clonotype with many counts. V usage is TRBV30 and J usage is TRBJ2-1; the D gene is possibly TRBD2 (6 bases). The CDR3 runs 14 residues. The V gene lost 6 bases and the J gene lost 4 bases, with 16 bases spanning the gap. The germline CDR1 and CDR2 sequences are GTSNPN and SVGIG (reference sequence). The CDR3 sequence: CACVGTVEYNEQFF. Here the CDR3 DNA reads TGTGCCTGCGTTGGGACTGTAGAATACAATGAGCAGTTCTTC.

This clonotype was detected many times. The chain couples TRBV12-3 or TRBV12-4 to TRBJ2-7; D is perhaps TRBD2 (6 bases). There are 14 residues in the CDR3. Deletions cut 6 bases from V and 0 bases from J, with 12 bases between. The CDR3 DNA reads as TGTGCCAGCAGCCCGGGAGTAGACTCCTACGAGCAGTACTTC. Amino acid sequence: CASSPGVDSYEQYF.

This clonotype was counted only a few times. V is TRBV28 and J is TRBJ1-1; no clear D. The CDR3 length is 12 residues. Germline V gene data show CDR1 as MDHEN and CDR2 as SYDVKM. V lost 6 bases, J lost 2 bases, and 7 bases lay in between. The CDR3 loop is CASSPRNTEAFF. In DNA, the CDR3 is TGTGCCAGCAGCCCCCGAAACACTGAAGCTTTCTTT.

In its sample, this clonotype was seen many times. The V gene is TRBV15, the J gene TRBJ2-1; 7 bases align to TRBD1. Germline CDR1 reads LNHNV; CDR2 reads YYDKDF (reference sequence). The CDR3 runs to 15 residues. The ends lost 1 base at V and 5 bases at J; junction bases unmatched: 5. Written as DNA, the CDR3 is TGTGCCACCAGCAGAGGACAGGGTCCCCACAATGAGCAGTTCTTC. It codes for CATSRGQGPHNEQFF.

This clonotype was recorded at least ten times. J is TRBJ2-1 and V is TRBV7-9; tentatively, D is TRBD2 (5 bases). In germline, CDR1 is SEHNR, CDR2 FQNEAQ (reference sequence). CDR3 size: 15 residues. V gave up 5 bases and J gave up 7 bases, with 18 bases separating them. The CDR3 loop reads CASSPGYSGGNEQFF. CDR3 in DNA: TGTGCCAGCAGCCCAGGTTACAGCGGTGGGAATGAGCAGTTCTTC.

This clonotype was picked up many times. The rearrangement links TRBV6-1 to TRBJ1-5, with D possibly matching TRBD1 (5 bases). The CDR3 is 16 residues long. The germline V and J ends were trimmed by 6 bases and 3 bases, with 18 bases remaining between them. The germline V gene encodes CDR1 MNHNS and CDR2 SASEGT. The CDR3 nucleotides read TGTGCCAGCAGCCCCTTGGATGGGGCGTTCAATCAGCCCCAGCATTTT. Translating gives CASSPLDGAFNQPQHF.

This clonotype was counted at least ten times. This sequence joins TRBV28 and TRBJ1-1; TRBD1 might be the D (5 bases). This CDR3 contains 12 residues. CDR1 is MDHEN, CDR2 SYDVKM, per germline. Trimming cost V 6 bases and J 11 bases, with 16 bases left between them. CDR3 residues: CASSLRRGGAFF. For the CDR3, the DNA is TGTGCCAGCAGCTTAAGGCGGGGGGGTGCTTTCTTT.

This clonotype was seen ten or more times. The rearrangement links TRBV5-6 to TRBJ1-1; D is ambiguous. This CDR3 contains 13 residues. Between the trimmed V and J ends, which lost 4 bases and 3 bases, there was a span of 10 bases. CDR1 and CDR2 (germline): SGHDT, YYEEEE. This CDR3 is CASSLPVDTEAFF. CDR3 nucleotides: TGTGCCAGCAGCCTGCCAGTAGACACTGAAGCTTTCTTT.

This clonotype was counted ten times or more. V gene TRBV9 combines with J gene TRBJ2-5; TRBD2 agrees at 12 bases. With 2 bases clipped from V and 5 bases from J, the junction kept 1 base outside the gene matches. This CDR3 contains 14 residues. The V gene's germline CDR1 is SGDLS and CDR2 YYNGEE. CDR3 sequence: CASSVLAGGETQYF. In nucleotides, the CDR3 is TGTGCCAGCAGCGTCCTAGCGGGGGGGGAGACCCAGTACTTC.

This clonotype was picked up many times. V is TRBV6-1 and J is TRBJ2-4, with D hard to call. In germline, CDR1 is MNHNS, CDR2 SASEGT. V lost 2 bases and J lost 8, with 10 bases in between. The CDR3 has 13 amino acids. CDR3 sequence reads: CASSERTWDIQYF. CDR3 sequence (DNA): TGTGCCAGCAGTGAAAGGACGTGGGACATTCAGTACTTC.

This clonotype was picked up many times. This chain uses TRBV20-1 with TRBJ1-5; D is possibly TRBD1 (6 bases). The V and J ends lost 3 bases and 0 bases respectively, with 21 bases between them. CDR1 and CDR2 (germline): DFQATT, SNEGSKA (reference sequence). CDR3 size: 18 residues. CDR3 nucleotides: TGCAGTGCTAGCGCCGTAGAGGACAGATTGAATAGCAATCAGCCCCAGCATTTT. Its translation: CSASAVEDRLNSNQPQHF.

At least ten counts were recorded for this clonotype. The genes are TRBV10-3 and TRBJ2-7; the match to TRBD1 covers 7 bases. Germline-derived CDR1 and CDR2 are ENHRY and SYGVKD. Germline trimming cut 5 bases from V and 3 bases from J; bases unmatched to any gene: 7. The CDR3 has 14 residues. The DNA for the CDR3 is TGTGCCATCAGTCTACAGGGGTTGATCTACGAGCAGTACTTC. This translates into CAISLQGLIYEQYF.

This clonotype was picked up many times. The V gene is TRBV12-3 or TRBV12-4, the J gene TRBJ1-1; the match to TRBD1 covers 9 bases. The CDR3 is 15 residues long. V shed 5 bases and J 1 base; nucleotides not matched to a gene: 5. The CDR3 loop reads CASSLGQGRNTEAFF. The CDR3 region has the DNA TGTGCCAGCAGTCTCGGACAGGGGAGGAACACTGAAGCTTTCTTT.

Many counts were recorded for this clonotype. V is TRBV7-9 and J is TRBJ1-5; D call uncertain. This CDR3 is built from 13 residues. V lost 2 bases and J lost 15, with 17 bases in between. Per the germline V gene, CDR1 is SEHNR and CDR2 is FQNEAQ (reference sequence). This CDR3 reads CASSLNSLGLLHF. The CDR3 DNA is TGTGCCAGCAGCTTAAACTCTTTAGGCCTCCTGCATTTT.

V and J are TRBV12-3 or TRBV12-4 and TRBJ2-5, with D possibly being TRBD2 (6 bases). CDR3 length: 13 residues. Trimming left V 2 bases short and J 3 bases short, with 7 bases between. The chain's CDR3 is CASSLRLEETQYF. CDR3 in DNA: TGTGCCAGCAGTTTAAGACTAGAAGAGACCCAGTACTTC.

This clonotype was seen repeatedly, ten times or more. CDR3 DNA sequence: TGTGCCAGCAGTTTGGGCCACCCAGATACGCAGTATTTT. Protein sequence: CASSLGHPDTQYF. This rearrangement joins TRBV27 to TRBJ2-3, with unresolved D. CDR1 is MNHEY, CDR2 SMNVEV, per germline (reference sequence). V lost 3 bases to trimming and J lost 4 bases, with 8 bases between them. The CDR3 runs to 13 residues.

Judged by abundance, this clonotype is medium-sized. The rearrangement uses TRBV5-1 and TRBJ2-1, with D possibly being TRBD1 or TRBD2 (6 bases each). This CDR3 comprises 15 residues. The ends were cut back, 1 base at V and 8 bases at J, with 16 bases in the middle. Germline-derived CDR1 and CDR2 are SGHRS and YFSETQ. Here the CDR3 reads CASSLLAVGGDEQFF. The CDR3 bases are TGCGCCAGCAGCTTGTTAGCGGTCGGGGGCGATGAGCAGTTCTTC.

In its sample, this clonotype was seen many times. An end of the junction does not agree with germline; a read error may underlie this. The rearrangement links TRBV28 to TRBJ2-7; D call uncertain. Germline loops: CDR1 MDHEN, CDR2 SYDVKM. The CDR3 is 11 amino acids. This CDR3 is CASSPSDEQYF. DNA of the CDR3: TGTGCCAGCAGTCCCTCCGACGAGCAGTACTTC.